Listed here are 10 T cell receptor beta chains from one sample, sequenced in a study of response to subunit inactivated influenza vaccine. TCRdb called the RT-PCR reads again in MiXCR, with one record for every CDR3 protein. The repertoire holds around 650,000 distinct CDR3 sequences, with approximately 14% as singletons. The material sequenced was PBMCs from blood, taken 12 days after vaccination. The receptors come from a man aged 50-59 years who received an inactivated influenza vaccine.

There are many counts of this clonotype. The chain's CDR3 is CASSPPPGHPTYEQYF. For the CDR3, the DNA is TGTGCCAGCAGCCCCCCACCGGGACACCCAACCTACGAGCAGTACTTC. This chain connects TRBV6-1 to TRBJ2-7; D is perhaps TRBD1 (6 bases). Germline-derived CDR1 and CDR2 are MNHNS and SASEGT. The CDR3 runs to 16 residues. V dropped 6 bases and J dropped 2 bases, with 20 bases sitting between them.

This clonotype is a singleton in its sample. A much more abundant neighbour one base away suggests this may be a read error. This chain connects TRBV7-8 to TRBJ1-6; D gene unclear. This CDR3 spans 18 amino acids. Germline-derived CDR1 and CDR2 are SGHVS and FQNEAQ. The CDR3 loop reads CPSSLVPSESSYNSPLHF. In DNA, the CDR3 is TGTCCCAGCAGCTTAGTTCCCAGTGAAAGCTCCTATAATTCACCCCTCCACTTT.

This clonotype was seen a few times. V usage is TRBV4-1 and J usage is TRBJ1-6; D possibly corresponds to TRBD1 (6 bases). This CDR3 is 16 amino acids long. V was clipped by 5 bases and J by 14 bases, with 25 bases between them. Per germline, CDR1 MGHRA and CDR2 YSYEKL. The CDR3 bases are TGCGCCAGCAGCTTACAAACCGGGACACCCTTTGAGGCCCTCCACTTT. The encoded protein is CASSLQTGTPFEALHF.

This chain joins TRBV5-5 and TRBJ1-2, with D perhaps matching TRBD1 (5 bases). Trimming cost V 0 bases and J 5 bases, with 8 bases left between them. Germline values: CDR1 SGHKS, CDR2 YYEKEE (reference sequence). The CDR3 covers 13 residues. CDR3 coding DNA: TGTGCCAGCAGCTTGGCAGGGTGGTATGGCTACACCTTC. It yields the protein CASSLAGWYGYTF.

This chain joins TRBV5-1 and TRBJ2-7, with 8 nucleotides matching TRBD1. J gave up 1 base and V 4 bases, and 10 bases lay outside the gene matches. The CDR3 runs 16 residues. Germline-derived CDR1 and CDR2 are SGHRS and YFSETQ. This CDR3 reads CASSVRSTGESYEQYF. In DNA, the CDR3 is TGCGCCAGCAGCGTACGCTCGACAGGGGAATCCTACGAGCAGTACTTC. Combining the CDR3 with reference TRBV5-1 and TRBJ2-7 gives the whole variable domain KAGVTQTPRYLIKTRGQQVTLSCSPISGHRSVSWYQQTPGQGLQFLFEYFSETQRNKGNFPGRFSGRQFSNSRSEMNVSTLELGDSALYLCASSVRSTGESYEQYFGPGTRLTVT.

This clonotype was picked up many times. V is TRBV5-1 and J is TRBJ2-3, with D perhaps matching TRBD2 (6 bases). V lost 1 base, J lost 2 bases, and 17 bases lay in between. CDR1 and CDR2 from the germline V gene are SGHRS and YFSETQ. The length of the CDR3 is 17 residues. The CDR3 DNA is TGCGCCAGCAGCTTGAACCAGCGGGCCTATAACACAGATACGCAGTATTTT. Amino acids: CASSLNQRAYNTDTQYF. The whole variable domain, remainder taken from reference TRBV5-1 and TRBJ2-3, is KAGVTQTPRYLIKTRGQQVTLSCSPISGHRSVSWYQQTPGQGLQFLFEYFSETQRNKGNFPGRFSGRQFSNSRSEMNVSTLELGDSALYLCASSLNQRAYNTDTQYFGPGTRLTVL.

The chain recombines TRBV30 with TRBJ1-2; unclear D gene. Trimming took 3 bases from V and 8 from J, leaving 19 bases between them. The germline gives CDR1 GTSNPN, CDR2 SVGIG (reference sequence). CDR3 length: 14 residues. CDR3 loop: CAWSRNPGSGGYTF. CDR3 in DNA: TGTGCCTGGAGCCGAAACCCGGGCTCCGGAGGCTACACCTTC.

The V call is TRBV11-2, the J call TRBJ2-1; maybe TRBD1 (6 bases). V was cut by 6 bases and J by 6 bases, with 21 bases left in between. CDR1 is SGHAT, CDR2 FQNNGV, per germline. There are 16 residues in the CDR3. CDR3 loop: CASSYRVWGSSNEQFF. For the CDR3, the DNA is TGTGCCAGCAGTTACAGGGTATGGGGATCATCCAATGAGCAGTTCTTC.

This clonotype appeared a few times. The rearrangement links TRBV6-5 to TRBJ2-7, with 10 bases aligning to TRBD2. After removal of 0 bases from V and 4 bases from J, the junction contained 6 bases not matched to a gene. Germline loops: CDR1 MNHEY, CDR2 SVGAGI. CDR3 length: 16 residues. CDR3 region: CASSYSSGLAFYEQYF. In DNA form, the CDR3 reads TGTGCCAGCAGTTACTCCTCGGGACTAGCGTTTTACGAGCAGTACTTC.

The sample holds many counts of this clonotype. Mismatch with germline at one junction end may stem from a read error. This chain connects TRBV27 to TRBJ1-2; 7 positions match TRBD1. The CDR3 sequence is 12 residues long. Germline loops: CDR1 MNHEY, CDR2 SMNVEV (reference sequence). CDR3 loop: CASSTPGTARTF. CDR3 nucleotide sequence: TGTGCCAGCAGTACCCCAGGGACAGCCAGGACTTTC.